A single TCR beta chain is shown here with its context. The antigen remains unidentified. This entry belongs to a study of identical twins. Study conclusions and caveats: Models came in too low on out-of-frame TCR alpha sharing in monozygotic twins. There was an excess of low generation probability in the out-of-frame alpha sequences that twins shared.

A universal primer site arose from template switching, and cDNA bore unique molecular identifiers. Each CDR3 protein gets one entry after TCRdb re-called the 5' RACE reads with MiXCR. The data contain 1.5 million or so distinct CDR3 sequences, about 30% of them singletons. The material sequenced was cord blood. The clonotype comes from a newborn girl in good health.

The CDR3 nucleotides read TGCAGTGCTCCCCGGACAGCTCTAGCCAAAAACATTCAGTACTTC. Translation gives CSAPRTALAKNIQYF. The chain recombines TRBV20-1 with TRBJ2-4; tentatively, D is TRBD1 (6 bases). The V gene lost 5 bases and the J gene lost 0 bases, with 14 bases spanning the gap. The CDR3 has 15 residues. Per germline, CDR1 DFQATT and CDR2 SNEGSKA (reference sequence).